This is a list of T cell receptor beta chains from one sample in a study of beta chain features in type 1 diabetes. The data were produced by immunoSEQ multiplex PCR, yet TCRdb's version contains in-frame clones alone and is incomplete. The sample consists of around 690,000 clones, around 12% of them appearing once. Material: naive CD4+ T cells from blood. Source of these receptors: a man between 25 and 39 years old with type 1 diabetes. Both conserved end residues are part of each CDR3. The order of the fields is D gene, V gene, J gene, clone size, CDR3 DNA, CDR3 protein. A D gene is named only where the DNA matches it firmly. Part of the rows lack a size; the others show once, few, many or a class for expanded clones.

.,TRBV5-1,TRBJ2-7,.,TGCGCCAGCAGCCGGACCGACTCCTACGAGCAGTACTTC,CASSRTDSYEQYF
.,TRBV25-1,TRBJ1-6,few,TGTGCCAGCAGTCCTACGAGCTCCTATAATTCACCCCTCCACTTT,CASSPTSSYNSPLHF
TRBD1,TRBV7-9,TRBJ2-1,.,TGTGCCAGCAGCTCCCCCGGGACAGATTACTACAATGAGCAGTTCTTC,CASSSPGTDYYNEQFF
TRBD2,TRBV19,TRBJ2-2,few,TGTGCCAGTAGTGCGCTAGCGGGGGGATACACCGGGGAGCTGTTTTTT,CASSALAGGYTGELFF
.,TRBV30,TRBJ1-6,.,TGTGCCTGGAGTGGGGCGAGCTCACCCCTCCACTTT,CAWSGASSPLHF
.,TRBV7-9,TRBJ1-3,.,TGTGCCAGCAGGCCTGGCTGGGGCAGCCAGGGAAACACCATATATTTT,CASRPGWGSQGNTIYF
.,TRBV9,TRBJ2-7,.,TGTGCCAGCAGTCAAGGGGCCCCCTACGAGCAGTACTTC,CASSQGAPYEQYF
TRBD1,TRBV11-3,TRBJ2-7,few,TGTGCCAGCAGCTTCAACCCGGGACAGGGTGCCTACGAGCAGTACTTC,CASSFNPGQGAYEQYF
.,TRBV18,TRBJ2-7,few,TGTGCCAGCTCACCGGCGGCATCCTACGAGCAGTACTTC,CASSPAASYEQYF
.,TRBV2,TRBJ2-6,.,TGTGCCAGCAGTGAAAACTCTGGGGCCAACGTCCTGACTTTC,CASSENSGANVLTF
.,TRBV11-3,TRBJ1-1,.,TGTGCCAGCAGCGGGGCAGGGACAAACACTGAAGCTTTCTTT,CASSGAGTNTEAFF
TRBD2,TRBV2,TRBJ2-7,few,TGTGCCCTACGGGGGGACGGGGGCGAGCAGTACTTC,CALRGDGGEQYF
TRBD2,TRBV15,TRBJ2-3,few,TGTGCCACCAGCAGAGGGGAGGGGGATACGCAGTATTTT,CATSRGEGDTQYF
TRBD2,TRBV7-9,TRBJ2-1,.,TGTGCCAGCAGCTCAAGGACTAGCGAGAGCTCCTACAATGAGCAGTTCTTC,CASSSRTSESSYNEQFF
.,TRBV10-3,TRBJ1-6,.,TGTGCCATCAGTGAAAGTGGCTATTCACCCCTCCACTTT,CAISESGYSPLHF